A selection of T cell receptor beta chains follows, all from one sample in a study of radiotherapy plus CTLA-4 blockade in lung cancer. Generated by immunoSEQ multiplex PCR, the TCRdb table keeps only in-frame clones and is missing some. Of roughly 66,000 clones listed, approximately 83% are singletons. The sequencing used peripheral blood, collected from a patient treated with radiotherapy plus ipilimumab. These TCRs come from a human donor with non-small cell lung cancer who had a partial response to radiotherapy plus ipilimumab. Each CDR3 is given with its conserved first and last residue.

v_call cdr3_aa
TRBV5-1 CASSLGEGPPGPYF
TRBV28 CASRDTSGGPYNEQFF
TRBV20-1 CSARVTGPQHF
TRBV7-9 CASSWGGDTEAFF
TRBV11-2 CASSLREGLTYNEQFF
TRBV2 CASSEGGEEAFF
TRBV7-9 CASSPRSGRDEQFF
TRBV28 CASSSGQGVGGYTF
TRBV2 CASSRQGVNTEAFF
TRBV18 CASSSGQGNNSPLHF
TRBV6-5 CASREAGGLDEQFF
TRBV2 CASSILAGEYEQYF
TRBV6-1 CASSDAWRNNGYTF
TRBV5-5 CASSLVRGQPQHF
TRBV18 CASSSYGTGILQPQHF
TRBV9 CASSVEGGRGEETQYF
TRBV5-1 CASSWGTSGDEQYF
TRBV27 CASSLLGQGNYGYTF
TRBV7-3 CASSPRMGVRDEQFF
TRBV6-5 CASSSRTGGYEQFF
TRBV19 CASSPEGAREQFF
TRBV11-3 CASSLAGSANTGELFF
TRBV5-1 CASSLGEVNGNEQFF
TRBV7-3 CASSPRPARGAYEQYF
TRBV4-2 CASSRGTEGDSYNEQFF
TRBV12-5 CASAKDRGQPQHF
TRBV28 CASSVGTADYGYTF
TRBV6-4 CASRSTGVEQYF
TRBV5-1 CASSQTGSGDTQYF
TRBV18 CASSGLTGGYEQYF
TRBV5-1 CASSLGAAETQYF
TRBV30 CAWSVGRPGQGAGKRNTEAFF
TRBV6-5 CASSLLDRTGELFF
TRBV6-1 CASSGLGQGADTQYF
TRBV2 CATQPAGPSGNTIYF
TRBV7-8 CASSTLTGGILSEAFF
TRBV30 CAWKGMITEAFF
TRBV10-3 CAISAVGGNADTQYF
TRBV10-1 CASSYRDTGELFF
TRBV27 CASSPRRTANTEAFF
TRBV28 CASSSRQWTNEKLFF
TRBV18 CASSPDYQSYNEQFF
TRBV18 CASSPRRDGTNTGELFF
TRBV4-1 CASSRGLAGVYEQFF
TRBV5-1 CASSLVGGRWDTEAFF